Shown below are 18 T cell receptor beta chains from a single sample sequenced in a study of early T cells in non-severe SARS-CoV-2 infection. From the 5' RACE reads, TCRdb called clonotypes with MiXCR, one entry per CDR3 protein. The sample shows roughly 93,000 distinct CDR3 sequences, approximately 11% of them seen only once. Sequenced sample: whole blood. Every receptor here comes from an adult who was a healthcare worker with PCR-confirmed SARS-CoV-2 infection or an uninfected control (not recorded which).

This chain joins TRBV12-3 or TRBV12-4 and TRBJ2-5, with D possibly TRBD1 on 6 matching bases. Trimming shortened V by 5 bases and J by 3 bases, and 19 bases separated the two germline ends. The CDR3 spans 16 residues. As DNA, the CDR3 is TGTGCCAGCAGTCCACAATGGGCCAGGGGAGAAGAGACCCAGTACTTC. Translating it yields CASSPQWARGEETQYF.

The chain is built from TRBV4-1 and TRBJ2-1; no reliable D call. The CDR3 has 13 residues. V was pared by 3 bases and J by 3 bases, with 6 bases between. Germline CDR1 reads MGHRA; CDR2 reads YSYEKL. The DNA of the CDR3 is TGCGCCAGCAGCCAGTGGAGCTACAATGAGCAGTTCTTC. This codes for CASSQWSYNEQFF.

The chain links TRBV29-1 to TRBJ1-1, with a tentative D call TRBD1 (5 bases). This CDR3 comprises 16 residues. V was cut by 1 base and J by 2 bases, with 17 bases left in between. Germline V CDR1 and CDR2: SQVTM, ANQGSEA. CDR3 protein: CSVEGMTDGTNTEAFF. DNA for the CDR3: TGCAGCGTTGAAGGGATGACAGACGGGACCAACACTGAAGCTTTCTTT.

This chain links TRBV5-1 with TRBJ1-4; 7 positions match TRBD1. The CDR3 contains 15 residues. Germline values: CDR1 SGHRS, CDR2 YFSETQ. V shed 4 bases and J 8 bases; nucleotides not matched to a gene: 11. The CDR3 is CASSLPSGQTEKLFF. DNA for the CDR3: TGCGCCAGCAGCCTCCCCTCGGGACAGACAGAAAAACTGTTTTTT.

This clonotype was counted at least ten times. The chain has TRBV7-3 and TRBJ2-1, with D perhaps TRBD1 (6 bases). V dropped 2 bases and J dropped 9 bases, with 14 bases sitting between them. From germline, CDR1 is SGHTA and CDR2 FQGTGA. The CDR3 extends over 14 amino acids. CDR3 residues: CASSLGGHTGEQFF. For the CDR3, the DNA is TGTGCCAGCAGCTTAGGGGGACACACTGGTGAGCAGTTCTTC.

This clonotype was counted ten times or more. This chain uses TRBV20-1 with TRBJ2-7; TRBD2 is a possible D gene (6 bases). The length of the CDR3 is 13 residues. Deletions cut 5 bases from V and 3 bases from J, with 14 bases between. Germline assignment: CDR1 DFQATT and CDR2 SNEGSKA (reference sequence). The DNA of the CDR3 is TGCAGTGCTCGGAGGCGGGGTCTCTACGAGCAGTACTTC. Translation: CSARRRGLYEQYF.

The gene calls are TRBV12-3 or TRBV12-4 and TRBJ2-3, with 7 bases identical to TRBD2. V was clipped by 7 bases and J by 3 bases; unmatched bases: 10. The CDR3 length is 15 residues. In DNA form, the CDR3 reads TGTGCCAGCACCACCGAGGGAGGGCGGACAGATACGCAGTATTTT. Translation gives CASTTEGGRTDTQYF.

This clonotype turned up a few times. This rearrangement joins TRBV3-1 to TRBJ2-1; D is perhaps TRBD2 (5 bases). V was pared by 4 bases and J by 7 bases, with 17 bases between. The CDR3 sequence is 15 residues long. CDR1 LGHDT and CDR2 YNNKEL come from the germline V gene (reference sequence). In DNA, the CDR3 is TGTGCCAGCAGCCGGGGAGTCGGCAGAGCAAATGAGCAGTTCTTC. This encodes CASSRGVGRANEQFF.

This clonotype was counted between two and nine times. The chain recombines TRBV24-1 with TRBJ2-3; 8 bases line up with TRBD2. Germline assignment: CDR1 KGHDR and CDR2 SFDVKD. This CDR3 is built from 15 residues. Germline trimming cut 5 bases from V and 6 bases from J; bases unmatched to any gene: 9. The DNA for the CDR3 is TGTGCCACCAGTGGCCCAGCGGGAGTTGACGATACGCAGTATTTT. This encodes CATSGPAGVDDTQYF.

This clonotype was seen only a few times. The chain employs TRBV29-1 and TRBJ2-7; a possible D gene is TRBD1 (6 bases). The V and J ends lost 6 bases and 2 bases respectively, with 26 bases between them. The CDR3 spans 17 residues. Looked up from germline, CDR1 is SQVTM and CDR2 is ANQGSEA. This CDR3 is CSVANYGQTIVPYEQYF. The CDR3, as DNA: TGCAGCGTCGCGAACTACGGACAGACGATCGTTCCCTACGAGCAGTACTTC.

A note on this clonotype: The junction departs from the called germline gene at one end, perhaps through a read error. The CDR3 nucleotides are TGCACCAGCAGTGAGTCGATGGTTTATGGCTACACCTTC. Its protein is CTSSESMVYGYTF. The V and J genes are TRBV10-2 and TRBJ1-2, with unresolved D. Germline CDR1 reads WSHSY; CDR2 reads SAAADI. The CDR3 is 13 residues long.

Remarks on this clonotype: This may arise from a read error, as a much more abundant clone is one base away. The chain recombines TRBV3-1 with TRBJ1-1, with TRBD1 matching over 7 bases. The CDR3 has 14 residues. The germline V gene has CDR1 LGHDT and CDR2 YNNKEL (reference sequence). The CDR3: CANSHRDSTLEAFF. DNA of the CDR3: TGTGCCAACAGCCACCGGGACAGCACTCTTGAAGCTTTCTTT.

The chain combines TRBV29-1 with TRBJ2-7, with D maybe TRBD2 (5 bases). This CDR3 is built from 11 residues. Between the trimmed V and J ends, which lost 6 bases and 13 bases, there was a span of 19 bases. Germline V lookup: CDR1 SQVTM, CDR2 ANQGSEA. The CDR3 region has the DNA TGCAGCGTAGAGGGCCCCGACGGGCAATACTTC. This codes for CSVEGPDGQYF.

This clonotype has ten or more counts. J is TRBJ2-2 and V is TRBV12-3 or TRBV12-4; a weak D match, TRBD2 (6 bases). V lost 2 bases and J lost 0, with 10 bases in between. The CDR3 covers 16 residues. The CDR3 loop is CASSLRGNANTGELFF. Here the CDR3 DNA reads TGTGCCAGCAGTTTACGGGGGAATGCGAACACCGGGGAGCTGTTTTTT.

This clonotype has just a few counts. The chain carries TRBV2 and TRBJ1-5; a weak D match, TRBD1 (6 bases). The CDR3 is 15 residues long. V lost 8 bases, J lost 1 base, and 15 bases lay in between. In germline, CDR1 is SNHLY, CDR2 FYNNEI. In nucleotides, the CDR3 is TGTGCCAGCGCGGGAGAGACAGGCAGCAATCAGCCCCAGCATTTT. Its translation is CASAGETGSNQPQHF.

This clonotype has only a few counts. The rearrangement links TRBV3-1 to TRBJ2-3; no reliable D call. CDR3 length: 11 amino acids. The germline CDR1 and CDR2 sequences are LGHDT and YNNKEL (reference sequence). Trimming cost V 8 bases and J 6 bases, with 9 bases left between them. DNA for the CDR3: TGTGCCAGCTCGATAGGTGATACGCAGTATTTT. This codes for CASSIGDTQYF.

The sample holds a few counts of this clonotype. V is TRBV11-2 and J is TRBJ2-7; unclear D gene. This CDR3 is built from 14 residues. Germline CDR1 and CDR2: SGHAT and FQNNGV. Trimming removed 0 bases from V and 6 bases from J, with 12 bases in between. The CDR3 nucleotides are TGTGCCAGCAGCTTAGATCACAGTCTGGTCGAGCAGTACTTC. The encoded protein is CASSLDHSLVEQYF.

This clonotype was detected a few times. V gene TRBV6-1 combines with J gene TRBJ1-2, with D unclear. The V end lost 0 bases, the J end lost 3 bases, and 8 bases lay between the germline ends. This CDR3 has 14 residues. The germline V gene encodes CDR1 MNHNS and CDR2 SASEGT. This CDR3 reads CASSEARQYYGYTF. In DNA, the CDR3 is TGTGCCAGCAGTGAAGCGCGGCAGTACTATGGCTACACCTTC.